This T cell receptor beta chain was sequenced in a study of human T cells and chemical hapten exposure. Study information: Read at 6 days, the patch tests placed 0.01% DPC on the upper back.

This clonotype was counted ten times or more. Time point noted: patch test 1, 2 weeks after DPC sensitization. The sample's treatment: therapeutic diphenylcyclopropenone sensitization with weekly scalp DPC. Sequencing started from total RNA isolated from unfractionated whole blood. This CDR3 comprises 12 residues. Germline assignment: CDR1 MNHEY and CDR2 SVGEGT. V was pared by 0 bases and J by 8 bases, with 5 bases between. Under the authors' procedure: Per sample, the median was around 100,000 TCRs, with values from around 25,000 to 690,000. TCRdb independently ran MiXCR on the RACE reads; one entry per CDR3 protein. V and J calls and clone size were set by TCRdb, not the authors. Here the sample spans roughly 360,000 distinct CDR3 sequences, about 4.4% being singletons.

The rearrangement links TRBV6-2 or TRBV6-3 to TRBJ2-1; the D is unclear. The sequence came from a woman aged 50 to 60 with alopecia areata. Some clones in this sample may be carry-over from other donors' samples. The sequencing used whole blood, collected in connection with sensitization to the hapten diphenylcyclopropenone (DPC). The CDR3 loop reads CASSYSIYEQFF. The CDR3 DNA is TGTGCCAGCAGTTACTCGATATATGAGCAGTTCTTC.